A selection of T cell receptor beta chains follows, all from one sample in a study of control samples from healthy donors and cancer patients. This table comes from immunoSEQ multiplex PCR, and its TCRdb copy is limited to in-frame clones, with some not included. This sample has 40,000 to 55,000 clones; about 92% occur once, and the top ten carry 1.6%. The specimen was PBMCs. All receptors derive from a man in his forties with colorectal cancer. Each CDR3 is given with its conserved first and last residue. D genes are given only for firm matches. For some rows the clone size is stated as once, few or many, or as a class when expanded; others skip it.

D gene	V gene	clone size	J gene	CDR3 protein	CDR3 DNA
TRBD2	TRBV2	NA	TRBJ2-4	CASSSQGLAQNIQYF	TGTGCCAGCAGTTCTCAGGGACTAGCCCAAAACATTCAGTACTTC
NA	TRBV12-5	NA	TRBJ2-1	CASGPGGYGNNEQFF	TGTGCTAGTGGGCCCGGGGGTTATGGTAACAATGAGCAGTTCTTC
TRBD1	TRBV28	few	TRBJ1-5	CASRLGQLNQPQHF	TGTGCCAGCAGACTGGGACAGCTTAATCAGCCCCAGCATTTT
NA	TRBV6-5	NA	TRBJ1-2	CASTRGGQNYGYTF	TGTGCCAGCACTAGGGGGGGCCAAAACTATGGCTACACCTTC
NA	TRBV13	NA	TRBJ2-1	CASSSPGPYNEQFF	TGTGCCAGCAGCTCGCCCGGGCCCTACAATGAGCAGTTCTTC
NA	TRBV30	NA	TRBJ1-2	CAWSVPWEVDYGYTF	TGTGCCTGGAGTGTCCCATGGGAAGTGGACTATGGCTACACCTTC
NA	TRBV24-1	NA	TRBJ2-7	CATSAAGQLYEQYF	TGTGCCACCAGTGCGGCGGGACAACTCTACGAGCAGTACTTC
NA	TRBV7-2	NA	TRBJ2-7	CASSLDHEQYF	TGTGCCAGCAGCTTAGACCACGAGCAGTACTTC
NA	TRBV4-1	NA	TRBJ2-7	CASSQAPDYEQYF	TGCGCCAGCAGCCAAGCCCCCGACTACGAGCAGTACTTC
TRBD2	TRBV7-7	NA	TRBJ2-7	CASSPTSPGTSNEQYF	TGTGCTAGCAGCCCAACGAGCCCCGGGACTAGTAACGAGCAGTACTTC
TRBD2	TRBV19	NA	TRBJ2-5	CASSMGGTSGQETQYF	TGTGCCAGTAGTATGGGGGGGACTAGCGGACAAGAGACCCAGTACTTC
NA	TRBV4-1	NA	TRBJ1-1	CASSPRAQNTEAFF	TGCGCCAGCAGCCCTCGGGCCCAGAACACTGAAGCTTTCTTT
TRBD2	TRBV5-1	NA	TRBJ2-1	CASSLRLAGGPNEQFF	TGCGCCAGCAGCCTCCGACTAGCGGGAGGGCCGAATGAGCAGTTCTTC
NA	TRBV6-2/TRBV6-3	NA	TRBJ1-1	CASSFFGTTEAFF	TGTGCCAGCAGCTTCTTCGGGACGACTGAAGCTTTCTTT
NA	TRBV28	NA	TRBJ1-2	CASSSTPLDLNYGYTF	TGTGCCAGCAGTTCGACACCCCTGGACCTTAACTATGGCTACACCTTC
NA	TRBV10-3	NA	TRBJ1-4	CAISDPGPRGLFF	TGTGCCATCAGTGACCCGGGCCCCCGGGGACTGTTTTTT
TRBD1	TRBV11-2	once	TRBJ1-2	CASSLVDPTRQGRFGGYTF	TGTGCCAGCAGCTTAGTAGACCCCACCCGACAGGGTCGGTTCGGTGGCTACACCTTC
NA	TRBV20-1	NA	TRBJ1-1	CSARGRGAFF	TGCAGTGCTAGGGGTAGGGGAGCTTTCTTT
TRBD2	TRBV3-1/TRBV3-2	NA	TRBJ2-7	CASSLRGLAPYEQYF	TGTGCCAGCAGCCTACGGGGACTAGCCCCCTACGAGCAGTACTTC
TRBD1	TRBV27	NA	TRBJ1-2	CASTAVGGSALDYGYTF	TGTGCCAGCACCGCAGTAGGGGGCAGCGCCCTTGACTATGGCTACACCTTC
NA	TRBV30	NA	TRBJ1-1	CAWSRREAFF	TGTGCCTGGAGTAGACGTGAAGCTTTCTTT
NA	TRBV29-1	NA	TRBJ2-7	CSVRKAVSYEQYF	TGCAGCGTTCGGAAGGCTGTCTCCTACGAGCAGTACTTC
TRBD2	TRBV9	NA	TRBJ2-2	CASSDLAGGTDGELFF	TGTGCCAGCAGCGATCTAGCGGGAGGGACTGACGGGGAGCTGTTTTTT
TRBD2	TRBV19	NA	TRBJ2-1	CASHTRGTSNHEQFF	TGTGCCAGTCATACTAGGGGGACTAGTAATCATGAGCAGTTCTTC
NA	TRBV11-3	NA	TRBJ1-1	CASSLEAEAFF	TGTGCCAGCAGCTTAGAAGCAGAAGCTTTCTTT
NA	TRBV3-1/TRBV3-2	once	TRBJ2-5	CASSQDREWQYF	TGTGCCAGCAGCCAAGATCGAGAGTGGCAGTACTTC
NA	TRBV15	NA	TRBJ2-1	CATSRDSGSYNEQFF	TGTGCCACCAGCAGAGATTCAGGGTCCTACAATGAGCAGTTCTTC
TRBD2	TRBV4-3	NA	TRBJ2-1	CASSQSPPGLAGGPLPYDEQFF	TGCGCCAGCAGCCAATCACCCCCGGGACTAGCGGGAGGGCCTTTGCCCTACGATGAGCAGTTCTTC
TRBD2	TRBV18	NA	TRBJ2-2	CASSLAGGTGELFF	TGTGCCAGCTCACTGGCGGGAGGTACCGGGGAGCTGTTTTTT
NA	TRBV19	NA	TRBJ1-1	CASSMGRGRRGSEAFF	TGTGCCAGTAGTATGGGTCGGGGGCGACGCGGGAGTGAAGCTTTCTTT
TRBD2	TRBV27	NA	TRBJ2-7	CASSLIAGGVYEQYF	TGTGCCAGCAGTCTAATAGCGGGAGGGGTGTACGAGCAGTACTTC
TRBD1	TRBV28	once	TRBJ1-6	CASRDRGSGNSPLHF	TGTGCCAGCAGGGACAGGGGCTCAGGAAATTCACCCCTCCACTTT
TRBD2	TRBV10-3	NA	TRBJ2-1	CAARTSRMTSFF	TGTGCCGCGAGGACTAGCCGTATGACCTCGTTCTTC
NA	TRBV5-1	NA	TRBJ1-1	CASSLSRGTEAFF	TGCGCCAGCAGCTTGTCCAGGGGCACTGAAGCTTTCTTT
NA	TRBV9	NA	TRBJ2-1	CASSAWDSNNEQFF	TGTGCCAGCAGCGCTTGGGACTCTAACAATGAGCAGTTCTTC
NA	TRBV10-3	NA	TRBJ1-1	CAISGELEEAEAFF	TGTGCCATCAGTGGGGAGCTAGAGGAGGCTGAAGCTTTCTTT
TRBD1	TRBV7-2	once	TRBJ1-5	CASSPRTGNQPQHF	TGTGCCAGCAGCCCCAGGACAGGGAATCAGCCCCAGCATTTT